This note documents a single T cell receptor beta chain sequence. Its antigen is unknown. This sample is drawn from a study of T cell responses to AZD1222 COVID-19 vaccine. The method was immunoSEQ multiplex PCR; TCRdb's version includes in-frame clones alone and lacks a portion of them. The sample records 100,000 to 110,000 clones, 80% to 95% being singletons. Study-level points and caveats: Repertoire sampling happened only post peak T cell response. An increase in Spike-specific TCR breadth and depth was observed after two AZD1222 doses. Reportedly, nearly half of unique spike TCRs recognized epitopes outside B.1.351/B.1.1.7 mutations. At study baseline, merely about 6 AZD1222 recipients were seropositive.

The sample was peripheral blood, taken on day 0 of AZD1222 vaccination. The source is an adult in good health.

The CDR3 region is CASSLGHLGGAKQPQHF. CDR3 DNA sequence: TGTGCCAGCAGCTTAGGGCACCTCGGGGGCGCGAAACAGCCCCAGCATTTT. The chain is built from TRBV7-2 and TRBJ1-5, with D possibly TRBD1 on 6 matching bases. The length of the CDR3 is 17 residues. The germline gives CDR1 SGHTA, CDR2 FQGNSA. V lost 1 base, J lost 7 bases, and 20 bases lay in between.